This TCR beta chain was identified during a study of identical twins. Whole-study results and caveats: The study found excess low generation probability among twin-shared out-of-frame alpha sequences. Cross-sectional statistical analysis, not tracking of the same donors, underpinned the conclusions. Abundant beta clonotypes from cord blood had fewer insertions, unlike memory repertoires, which showed none.

Every donor was a healthy Caucasian. V shed 7 bases and J 0 bases; nucleotides not matched to a gene: 4. This CDR3 spans 13 amino acids. Germline lookup yields CDR1 SQVTM and CDR2 ANQGSEA. This clonotype was seen at least ten times. Antigen unknown. TCRdb reprocessed the 5' RACE reads via MiXCR and lists one record per CDR3 protein. Here the sample spans 130,000 to 150,000 distinct CDR3 sequences, roughly 3.2% being singletons. Source material: memory T cells sorted from blood. This TCR was recovered from a man aged 18 to 35 in good health. The rearrangement links TRBV29-1 to TRBJ1-1; 8 bases align to TRBD1. DNA for the CDR3: TGCAGCGCCGAGACAGGGGTGAACACTGAAGCTTTCTTT. Amino acids: CSAETGVNTEAFF.